These T cell receptor beta chains were read from a single sample in a study of blood T cell repertoires in COVID-19. Libraries were prepared by immunoSEQ multiplex PCR; TCRdb keeps only in-frame clonotypes and omits some of them. The profile shows more than 200,000 clones, 83% of them singletons. Sample: peripheral blood. Receptor source: a woman aged 40-49 years with active or convalescent COVID-19. Both conserved end residues are trimmed from each CDR3.

v_call	j_call	cdr3_aa
TRBV27	TRBJ1-3	ASSFSISGNTIY
TRBV29-1	TRBJ1-2	SVPSRVGYGYT
TRBV9	TRBJ2-3	ASSLPRRGFNADTQY
TRBV7-9	TRBJ2-7	ASSPARQGSTYEQY
TRBV27	TRBJ1-2	ASSLKGAQEGYT
TRBV5-1	TRBJ1-1	ASSTLQGLNTEAF
TRBV7-7	TRBJ2-4	ASPIDRSDSKNIQY
TRBV18	TRBJ1-3	ASSPQGAAGNTIY
TRBV19	TRBJ1-5	ASSMLARARYSNQPQH
TRBV28	TRBJ1-5	ASTESVSNQPQH